This section outlines one T cell receptor beta chain sequence together with its context. The V gene end was trimmed by 5 bases and the J gene end by 0 bases; junction bases not matched to a gene: 7. The V gene's germline CDR1 is SGHVS and CDR2 FQNEAQ. The CDR3 loop spans 16 amino acids. This record belongs to a study of shared T cell receptors in the human thymus. Libraries were prepared by immunoSEQ multiplex PCR; TCRdb keeps only in-frame clonotypes and omits some of them. The profile shows 500,000 to 850,000 clones, around 87% of them singletons. These data were likewise used in another study, on human thymus T cells. As that report states: Thymic and blood repertoires showed apparently biased V and J gene usage. A high degree of thymic repertoire overlap among unrelated individuals was reported in related research.

The source of this sequence is a boy younger than two with a congenital heart defect. This chain connects TRBV7-8 to TRBJ2-1, with 7 bases matching TRBD1. Sequencing was carried out using thymocytes. CDR3 nucleotide sequence: TGTGCCAGCAGCCCCCCGGGACAGACCTCCTACAATGAGCAGTTCTTC. Protein sequence: CASSPPGQTSYNEQFF.